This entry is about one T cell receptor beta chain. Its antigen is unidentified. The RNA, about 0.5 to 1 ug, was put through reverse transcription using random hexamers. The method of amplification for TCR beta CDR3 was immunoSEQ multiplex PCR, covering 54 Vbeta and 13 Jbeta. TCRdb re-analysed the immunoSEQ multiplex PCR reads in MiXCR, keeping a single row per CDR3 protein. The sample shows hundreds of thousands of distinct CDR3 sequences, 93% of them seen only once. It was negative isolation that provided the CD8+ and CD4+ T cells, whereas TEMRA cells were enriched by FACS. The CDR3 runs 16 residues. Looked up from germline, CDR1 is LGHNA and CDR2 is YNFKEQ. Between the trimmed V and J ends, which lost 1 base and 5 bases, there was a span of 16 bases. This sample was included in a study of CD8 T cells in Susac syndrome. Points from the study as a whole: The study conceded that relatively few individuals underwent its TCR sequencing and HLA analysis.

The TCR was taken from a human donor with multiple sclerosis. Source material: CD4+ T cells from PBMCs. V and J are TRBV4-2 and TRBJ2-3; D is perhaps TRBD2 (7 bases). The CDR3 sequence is CASSQGSGGRGDTQYF. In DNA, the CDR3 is TGTGCCAGCAGCCAAGGGTCCGGGGGGCGAGGAGATACGCAGTATTTT.